This T cell receptor beta chain was captured by sequencing in a study of shared clonotypes between healthy human individuals. Germline values: CDR1 SGHTA, CDR2 FQGNSA. The CDR3 is 13 residues long. J lost 2 bases, V lost 6 bases, and 1 base had no gene match. Terminally differentiated effector memory CD45RA+ cells were left out of the naive CD8 fraction, which was CD45RO-negative and positively selected for CCR7. This table comes from immunoSEQ multiplex PCR, and its TCRdb copy is limited to in-frame clones, with some not included. Found here are roughly 850,000 clones, about 96% of them singletons; the top ten hold approximately 0.2%.

The rearrangement joins TRBV7-2 to TRBJ2-3, with 8 bases matching TRBD2. The receptor was isolated from a man aged 25 to 40 in good health. The sequencing sample was made of naive CD8+ T cells sorted from blood. The CDR3 here is CASRLAATDTQYF. CDR3 DNA sequence: TGTGCCAGCAGACTAGCGGCCACAGATACGCAGTATTTT.